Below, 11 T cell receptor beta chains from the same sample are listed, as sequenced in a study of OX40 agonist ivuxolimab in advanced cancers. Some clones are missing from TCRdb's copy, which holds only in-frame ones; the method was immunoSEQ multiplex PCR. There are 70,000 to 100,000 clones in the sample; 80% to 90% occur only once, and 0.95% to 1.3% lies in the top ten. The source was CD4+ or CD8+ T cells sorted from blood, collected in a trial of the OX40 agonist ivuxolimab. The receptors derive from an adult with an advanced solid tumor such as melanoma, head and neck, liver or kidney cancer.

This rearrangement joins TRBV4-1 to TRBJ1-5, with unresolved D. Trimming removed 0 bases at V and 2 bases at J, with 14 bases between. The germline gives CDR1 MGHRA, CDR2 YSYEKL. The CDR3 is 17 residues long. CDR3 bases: TGCGCCAGCAGCCAAGATTTATGGGGAGCCCGCAATCAGCCCCAGCATTTT. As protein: CASSQDLWGARNQPQHF.

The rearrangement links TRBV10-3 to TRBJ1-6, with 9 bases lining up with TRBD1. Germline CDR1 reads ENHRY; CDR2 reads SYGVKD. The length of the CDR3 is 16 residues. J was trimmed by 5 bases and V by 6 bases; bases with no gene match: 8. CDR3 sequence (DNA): TGTGCCATCAGCCTACAGGGGGCCCAAAATAATTCACCCCTCCACTTT. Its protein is CAISLQGAQNNSPLHF.

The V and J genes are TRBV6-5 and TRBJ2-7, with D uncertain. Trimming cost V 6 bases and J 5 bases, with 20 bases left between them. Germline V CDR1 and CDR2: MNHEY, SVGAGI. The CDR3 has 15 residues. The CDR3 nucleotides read TGTGCCAGCAGCCGGAGCTCTACTACTGAGGACGAGCAGTACTTC. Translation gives CASSRSSTTEDEQYF.

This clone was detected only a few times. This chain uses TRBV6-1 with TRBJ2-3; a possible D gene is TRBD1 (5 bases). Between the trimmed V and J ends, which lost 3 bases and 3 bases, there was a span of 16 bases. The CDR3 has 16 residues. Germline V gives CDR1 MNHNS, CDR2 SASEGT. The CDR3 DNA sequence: TGTGCCAGCAGTGAGCGGCGGCAGGGTATTACAGATACGCAGTATTTT. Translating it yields CASSERRQGITDTQYF.

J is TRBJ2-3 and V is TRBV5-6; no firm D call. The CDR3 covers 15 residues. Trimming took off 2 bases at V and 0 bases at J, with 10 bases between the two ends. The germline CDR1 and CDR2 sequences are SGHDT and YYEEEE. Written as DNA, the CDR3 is TGTGCCAGCAGCTTCGACTCCCCTAGCACAGATACGCAGTATTTT. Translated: CASSFDSPSTDTQYF.

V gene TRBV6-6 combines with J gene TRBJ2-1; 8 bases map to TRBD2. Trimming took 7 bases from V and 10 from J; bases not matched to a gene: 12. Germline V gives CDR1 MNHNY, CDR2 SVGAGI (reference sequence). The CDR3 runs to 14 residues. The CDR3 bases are TGTGCCAGCATCCACCGACTAGCGCAAAAAGAGCAGTTCTTC. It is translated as CASIHRLAQKEQFF.

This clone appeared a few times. CDR3 sequence reads: CALTRGRDTEAFF. The DNA of the CDR3 is TGTGCCCTGACCCGGGGGCGGGACACTGAAGCTTTCTTT. The chain combines TRBV30 with TRBJ1-1, with D perhaps TRBD1 (6 bases). The CDR3 has 13 residues. V was clipped by 8 bases and J by 3 bases, with 16 bases between them. Germline-derived CDR1 and CDR2 are GTSNPN and SVGIG (reference sequence).

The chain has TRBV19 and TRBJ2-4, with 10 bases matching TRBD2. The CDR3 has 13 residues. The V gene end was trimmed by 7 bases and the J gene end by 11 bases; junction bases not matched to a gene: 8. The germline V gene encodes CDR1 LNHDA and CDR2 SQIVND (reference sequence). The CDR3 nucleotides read TGTGCCAGTAAAGTAGCGGGGGGTACTTTTCAGTACTTC. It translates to CASKVAGGTFQYF.

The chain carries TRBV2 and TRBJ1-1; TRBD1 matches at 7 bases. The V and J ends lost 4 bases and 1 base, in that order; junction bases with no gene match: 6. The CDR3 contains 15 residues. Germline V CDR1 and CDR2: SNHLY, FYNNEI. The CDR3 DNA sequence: TGTGCCAGCAGTGGCCCTAGACAGGGGAACACTGAAGCTTTCTTT. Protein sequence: CASSGPRQGNTEAFF.

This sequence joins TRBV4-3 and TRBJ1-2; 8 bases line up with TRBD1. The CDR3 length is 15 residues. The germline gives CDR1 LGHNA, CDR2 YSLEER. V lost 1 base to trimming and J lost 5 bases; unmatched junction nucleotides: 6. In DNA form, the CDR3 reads TGCGCCAGCAGCCAAGTCGTGACAGGGGCGTATGGCTACACCTTC. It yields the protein CASSQVVTGAYGYTF.

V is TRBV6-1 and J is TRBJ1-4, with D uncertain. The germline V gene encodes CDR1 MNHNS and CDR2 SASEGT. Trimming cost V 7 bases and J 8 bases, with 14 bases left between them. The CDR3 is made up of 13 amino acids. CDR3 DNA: TGTGCCAGCATCGGAACAGAGGGAGAAAAACTGTTTTTT. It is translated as CASIGTEGEKLFF.